This T cell receptor beta chain is drawn from a study of blood T cell repertoires in COVID-19. This clone was seen just once. Profiling relied on immunoSEQ multiplex PCR, and the TCRdb table lists in-frame clones only, not all of them. The table includes about half a million clones, roughly nine tenths detected once. The sequenced sample consisted of peripheral blood. The TCR originated in a man aged 18 to 30 with COVID-19, enrolled during active disease.

The CDR3 sequence: CASEIDRGNTGELFF. For the CDR3, the DNA is TGTGCCAGCGAGATAGACAGGGGGAACACCGGGGAGCTGTTTTTT. This chain connects TRBV2 to TRBJ2-2, with TRBD1 matching 8 bases. The ends lost 8 bases at V and 1 base at J; junction bases unmatched: 6. Germline V gives CDR1 SNHLY, CDR2 FYNNEI. The CDR3 is 15 residues long.